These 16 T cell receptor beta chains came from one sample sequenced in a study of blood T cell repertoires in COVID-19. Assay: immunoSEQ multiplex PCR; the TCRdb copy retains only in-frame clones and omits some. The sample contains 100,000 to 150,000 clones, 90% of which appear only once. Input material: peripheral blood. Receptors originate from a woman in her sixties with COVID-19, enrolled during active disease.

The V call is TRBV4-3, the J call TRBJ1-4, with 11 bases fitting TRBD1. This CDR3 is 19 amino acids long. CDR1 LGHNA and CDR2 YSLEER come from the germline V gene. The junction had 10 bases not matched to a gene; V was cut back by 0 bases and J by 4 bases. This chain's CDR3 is CASSQETRTGGADNEKLFF. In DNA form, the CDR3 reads TGCGCCAGCAGCCAAGAAACCCGGACAGGGGGCGCCGATAATGAAAAACTGTTTTTT.

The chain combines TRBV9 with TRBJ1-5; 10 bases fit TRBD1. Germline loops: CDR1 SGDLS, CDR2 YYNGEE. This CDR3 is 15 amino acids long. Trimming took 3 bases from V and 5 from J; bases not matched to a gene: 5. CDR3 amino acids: CASSATGQGDQPQHF. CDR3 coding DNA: TGTGCCAGCAGCGCCACTGGACAGGGGGATCAGCCCCAGCATTTT.

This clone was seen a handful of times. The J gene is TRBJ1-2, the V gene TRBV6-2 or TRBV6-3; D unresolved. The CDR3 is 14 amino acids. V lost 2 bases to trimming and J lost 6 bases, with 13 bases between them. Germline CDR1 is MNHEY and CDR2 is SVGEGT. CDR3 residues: CASSYRGRRDGYTF. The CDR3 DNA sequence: TGTGCCAGCAGTTACCGGGGAAGGAGGGATGGCTACACCTTC.

The CDR3 DNA sequence: TGTGCCACCAGCAGGGGTGGACAGGCGGAGACCCAGTACTTC. Encoded protein: CATSRGGQAETQYF. The rearrangement links TRBV15 to TRBJ2-5; 7 bases fit TRBD1. This CDR3 spans 14 amino acids. CDR1 is LNHNV and CDR2 is YYDKDF in the germline V gene (reference sequence). With V trimmed by 3 bases and J by 5 bases, 6 bases remained unmatched. The complete variable domain, with remaining parts taken from reference TRBV15 and TRBJ2-5, reads DAMVIQNPRYQVTQFGKPVTLSCSQTLNHNVMYWYQQKSSQAPKLLFHYYDKDFNNEADTPDNFQSRRPNTSFCFLDIRSPGLGDTAMYLCATSRGGQAETQYFGPGTRLLVL.

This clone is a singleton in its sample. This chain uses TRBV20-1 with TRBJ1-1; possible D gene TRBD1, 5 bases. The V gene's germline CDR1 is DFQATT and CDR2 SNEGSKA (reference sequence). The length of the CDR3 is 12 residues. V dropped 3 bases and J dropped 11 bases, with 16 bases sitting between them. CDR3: CSASWRGPGAFF. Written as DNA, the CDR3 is TGCAGTGCTAGTTGGAGGGGCCCTGGGGCTTTCTTT.

The CDR3, as DNA: TGTGCCAGCAGCTTTGACAGGCCTAACACTGAAGCTTTCTTT. It codes for CASSFDRPNTEAFF. The chain combines TRBV13 with TRBJ1-1, with D possibly matching TRBD1 (6 bases). Between the trimmed V and J ends, which lost 3 bases and 2 bases, there was a span of 10 bases. The germline V gene encodes CDR1 PRHDT and CDR2 FYEKMQ (reference sequence). CDR3 length: 14 residues.

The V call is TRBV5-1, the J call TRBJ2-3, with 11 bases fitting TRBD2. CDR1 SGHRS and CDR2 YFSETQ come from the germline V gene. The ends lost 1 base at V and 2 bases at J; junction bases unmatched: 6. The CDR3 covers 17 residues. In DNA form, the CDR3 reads TGCGCCAGCAGCTTGAGTCTAGCGGGGGGTTACACAGATACGCAGTATTTT. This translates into CASSLSLAGGYTDTQYF.

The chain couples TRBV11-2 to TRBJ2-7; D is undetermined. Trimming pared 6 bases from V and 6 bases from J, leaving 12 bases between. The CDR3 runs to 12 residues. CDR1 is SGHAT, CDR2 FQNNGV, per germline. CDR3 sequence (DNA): TGTGCCAGCAGTCACCTTTACATCGAGCAGTACTTC. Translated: CASSHLYIEQYF.

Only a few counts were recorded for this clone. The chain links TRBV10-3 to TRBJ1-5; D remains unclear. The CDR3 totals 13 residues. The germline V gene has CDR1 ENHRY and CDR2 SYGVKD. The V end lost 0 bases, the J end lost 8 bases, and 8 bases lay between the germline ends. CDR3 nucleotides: TGTGCCATCAGTGAGTCTGACATGGAGCCCCAGCATTTT. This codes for CAISESDMEPQHF.

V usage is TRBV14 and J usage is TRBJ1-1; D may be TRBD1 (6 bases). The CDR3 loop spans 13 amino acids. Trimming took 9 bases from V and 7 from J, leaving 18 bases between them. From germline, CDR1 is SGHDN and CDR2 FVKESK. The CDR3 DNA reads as TGTGCCAGTGGACAGTACCTTAATGGTGAAGCTTTCTTT. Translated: CASGQYLNGEAFF.

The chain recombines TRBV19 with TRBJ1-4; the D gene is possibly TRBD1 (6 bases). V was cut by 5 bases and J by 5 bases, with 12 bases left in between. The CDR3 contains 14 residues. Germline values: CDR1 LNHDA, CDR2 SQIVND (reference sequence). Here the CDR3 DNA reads TGTGCCAGTAGTGGGACATTTCAGAATGAAAAACTGTTTTTT. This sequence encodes CASSGTFQNEKLFF.

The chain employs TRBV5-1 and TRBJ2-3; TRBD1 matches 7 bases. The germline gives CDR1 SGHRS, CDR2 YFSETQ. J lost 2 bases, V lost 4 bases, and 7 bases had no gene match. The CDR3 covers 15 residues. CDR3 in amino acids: CASSTNGQDTDTQYF. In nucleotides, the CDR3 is TGCGCCAGCAGCACGAACGGACAGGACACAGATACGCAGTATTTT. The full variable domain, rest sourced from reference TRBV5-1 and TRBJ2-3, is KAGVTQTPRYLIKTRGQQVTLSCSPISGHRSVSWYQQTPGQGLQFLFEYFSETQRNKGNFPGRFSGRQFSNSRSEMNVSTLELGDSALYLCASSTNGQDTDTQYFGPGTRLTVL.

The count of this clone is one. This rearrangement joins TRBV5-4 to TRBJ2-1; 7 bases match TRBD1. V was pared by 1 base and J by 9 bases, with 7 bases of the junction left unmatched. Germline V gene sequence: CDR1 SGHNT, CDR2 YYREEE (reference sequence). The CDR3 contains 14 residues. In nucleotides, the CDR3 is TGTGCCAGCAGCTTGAGACAGGGAACGGTTGAGCAGTTCTTC. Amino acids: CASSLRQGTVEQFF.

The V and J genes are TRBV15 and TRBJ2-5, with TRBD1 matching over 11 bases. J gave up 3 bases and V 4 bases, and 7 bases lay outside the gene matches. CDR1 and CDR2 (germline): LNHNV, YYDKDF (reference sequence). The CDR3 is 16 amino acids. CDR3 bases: TGTGCCACCAGCACCTCCGGGACAGGGGGGGAAGAGACCCAGTACTTC. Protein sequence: CATSTSGTGGEETQYF.

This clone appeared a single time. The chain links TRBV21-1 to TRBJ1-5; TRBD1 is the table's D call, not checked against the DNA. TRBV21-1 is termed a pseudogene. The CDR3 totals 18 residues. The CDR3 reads CASSKQHHGGQAVEPQHF. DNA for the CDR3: TGTGCCAGCAGCAAACAACACCACGGCGGACAGGCGGTCGAGCCCCAGCATTTT.

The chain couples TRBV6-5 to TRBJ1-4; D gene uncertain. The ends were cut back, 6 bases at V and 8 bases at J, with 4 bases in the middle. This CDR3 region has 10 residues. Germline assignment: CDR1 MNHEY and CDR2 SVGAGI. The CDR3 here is CASRGEKLFF. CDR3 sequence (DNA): TGTGCCAGCAGGGGCGAAAAACTGTTTTTT.